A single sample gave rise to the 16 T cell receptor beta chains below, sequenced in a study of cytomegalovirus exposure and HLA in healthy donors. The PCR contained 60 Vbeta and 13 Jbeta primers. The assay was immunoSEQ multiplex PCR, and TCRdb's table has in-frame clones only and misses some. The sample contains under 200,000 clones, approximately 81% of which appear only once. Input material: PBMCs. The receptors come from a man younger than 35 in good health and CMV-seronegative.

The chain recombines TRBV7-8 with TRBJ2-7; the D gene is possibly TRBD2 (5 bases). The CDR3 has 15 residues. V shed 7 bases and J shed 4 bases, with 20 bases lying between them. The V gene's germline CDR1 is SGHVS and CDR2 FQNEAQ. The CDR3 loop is CASTPPVGGIYEQYF. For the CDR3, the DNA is TGTGCCAGCACTCCCCCCGTAGGAGGAATATACGAGCAGTACTTC.

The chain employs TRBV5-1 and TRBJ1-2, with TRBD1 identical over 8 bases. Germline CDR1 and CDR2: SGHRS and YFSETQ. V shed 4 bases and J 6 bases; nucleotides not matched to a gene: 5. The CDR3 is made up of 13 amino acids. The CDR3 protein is CASSAARGHGYTF. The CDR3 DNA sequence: TGCGCCAGCAGCGCGGCCAGGGGGCATGGCTACACCTTC. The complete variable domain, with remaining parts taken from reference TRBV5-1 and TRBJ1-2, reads KAGVTQTPRYLIKTRGQQVTLSCSPISGHRSVSWYQQTPGQGLQFLFEYFSETQRNKGNFPGRFSGRQFSNSRSEMNVSTLELGDSALYLCASSAARGHGYTFGSGTRLTVV.

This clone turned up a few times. CDR3 loop: CASSQGFNEQYF. For the CDR3, the DNA is TGTGCCAGCAGCCAGGGGTTCAACGAGCAGTACTTC. The V and J genes are TRBV28 and TRBJ2-7; maybe TRBD1 (6 bases). Germline values: CDR1 MDHEN, CDR2 SYDVKM. This CDR3 is built from 12 residues. Trimming cost V 6 bases and J 5 bases, with 11 bases left between them.

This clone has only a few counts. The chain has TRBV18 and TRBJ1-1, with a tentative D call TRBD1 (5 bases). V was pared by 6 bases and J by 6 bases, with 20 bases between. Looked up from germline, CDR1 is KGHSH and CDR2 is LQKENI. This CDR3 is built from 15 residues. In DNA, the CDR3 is TGTGCCAGCTCCCTCACGGGGGTGGCAAGCGCTGAAGCTTTCTTT. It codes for CASSLTGVASAEAFF.

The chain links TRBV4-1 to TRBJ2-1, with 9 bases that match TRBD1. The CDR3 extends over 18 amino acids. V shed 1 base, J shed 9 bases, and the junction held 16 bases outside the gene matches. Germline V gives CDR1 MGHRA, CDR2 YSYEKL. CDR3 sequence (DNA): TGCGCCAGCAGCCAAGCCCCCCAAACCGGGACAGGGCTCCGTGAGCAGTTCTTC. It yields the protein CASSQAPQTGTGLREQFF.

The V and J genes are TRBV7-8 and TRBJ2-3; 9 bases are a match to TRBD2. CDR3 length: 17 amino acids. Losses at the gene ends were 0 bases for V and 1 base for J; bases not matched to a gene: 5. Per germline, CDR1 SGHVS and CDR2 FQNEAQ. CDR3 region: CASSLASGSTGTDTQYF. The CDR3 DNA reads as TGTGCCAGCAGCTTAGCTAGCGGGAGCACCGGCACAGATACGCAGTATTTT.

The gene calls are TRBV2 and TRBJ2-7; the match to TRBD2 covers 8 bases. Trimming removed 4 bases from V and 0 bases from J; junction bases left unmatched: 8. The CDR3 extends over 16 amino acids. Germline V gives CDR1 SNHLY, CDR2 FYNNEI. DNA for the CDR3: TGTGCCAGCAGTGCATTCAGAACTAGCGGCTCCTACGAGCAGTACTTC. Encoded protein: CASSAFRTSGSYEQYF. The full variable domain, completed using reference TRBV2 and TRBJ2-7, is EPEVTQTPSHQVTQMGQEVILRCVPISNHLYFYWYRQILGQKVEFLVSFYNNEISEKSEIFDDQFSVERPDGSNFTLKIRSTKLEDSAMYFCASSAFRTSGSYEQYFGPGTRLTVT.

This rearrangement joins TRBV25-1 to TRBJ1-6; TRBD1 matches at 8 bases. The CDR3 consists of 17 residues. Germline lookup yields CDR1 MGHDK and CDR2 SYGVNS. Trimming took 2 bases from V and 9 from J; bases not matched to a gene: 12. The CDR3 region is CASSEVRTGLRRSPLHF. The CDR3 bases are TGTGCCAGCAGTGAAGTTAGGACAGGGTTACGGCGTTCACCCCTCCACTTT.

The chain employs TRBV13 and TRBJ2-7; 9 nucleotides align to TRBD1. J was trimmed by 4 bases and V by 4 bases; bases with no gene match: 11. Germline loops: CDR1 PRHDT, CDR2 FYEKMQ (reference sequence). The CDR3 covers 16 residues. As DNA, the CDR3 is TGTGCCAGCAGCTGGGGACAGGGCCGCGTGGGGTACGAGCAGTACTTC. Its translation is CASSWGQGRVGYEQYF.

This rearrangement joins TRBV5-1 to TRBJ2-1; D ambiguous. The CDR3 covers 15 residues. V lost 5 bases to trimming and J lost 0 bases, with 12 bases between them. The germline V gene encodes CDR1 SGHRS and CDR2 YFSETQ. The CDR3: CASSLAESSYNEQFF. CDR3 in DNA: TGCGCCAGCAGTTTAGCTGAGAGCTCCTACAATGAGCAGTTCTTC.

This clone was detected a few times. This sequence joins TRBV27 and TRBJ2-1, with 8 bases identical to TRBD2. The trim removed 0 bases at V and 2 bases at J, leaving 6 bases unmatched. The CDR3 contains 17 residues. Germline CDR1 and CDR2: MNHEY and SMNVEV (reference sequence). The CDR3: CASSLSIGGAPYNEQFF. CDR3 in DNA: TGTGCCAGCAGTTTATCGATCGGGGGGGCTCCCTACAATGAGCAGTTCTTC.

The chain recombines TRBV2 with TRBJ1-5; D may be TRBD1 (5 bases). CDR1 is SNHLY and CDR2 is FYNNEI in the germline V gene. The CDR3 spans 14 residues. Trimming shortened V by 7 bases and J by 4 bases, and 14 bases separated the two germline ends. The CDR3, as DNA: TGTGCCAGCACTTACTTGGGGGGGAATCAGCCCCAGCATTTT. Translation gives CASTYLGGNQPQHF.

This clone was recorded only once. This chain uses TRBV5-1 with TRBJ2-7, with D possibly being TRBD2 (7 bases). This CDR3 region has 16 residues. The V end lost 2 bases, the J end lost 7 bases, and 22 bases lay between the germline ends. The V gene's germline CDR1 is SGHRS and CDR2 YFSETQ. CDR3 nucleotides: TGCGCCAGCAGCTTCAATTCCGGGGGGCCCTTGATTGAGCAGTACTTC. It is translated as CASSFNSGGPLIEQYF.

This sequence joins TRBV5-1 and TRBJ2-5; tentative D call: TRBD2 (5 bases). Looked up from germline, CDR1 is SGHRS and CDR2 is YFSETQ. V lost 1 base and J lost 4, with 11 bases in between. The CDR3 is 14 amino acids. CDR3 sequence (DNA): TGCGCCAGCAGCTTGCCCGGGAATGGAGAGACCCAGTACTTC. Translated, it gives CASSLPGNGETQYF. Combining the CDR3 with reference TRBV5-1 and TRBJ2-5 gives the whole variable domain KAGVTQTPRYLIKTRGQQVTLSCSPISGHRSVSWYQQTPGQGLQFLFEYFSETQRNKGNFPGRFSGRQFSNSRSEMNVSTLELGDSALYLCASSLPGNGETQYFGPGTRLLVL.

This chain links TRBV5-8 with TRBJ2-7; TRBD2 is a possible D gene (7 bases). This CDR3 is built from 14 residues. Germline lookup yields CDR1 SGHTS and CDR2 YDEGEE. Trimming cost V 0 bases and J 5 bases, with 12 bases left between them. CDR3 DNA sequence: TGTGCCAGCAGCTTGGCAAGGGGGGGAAACGAGCAGTACTTC. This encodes CASSLARGGNEQYF.

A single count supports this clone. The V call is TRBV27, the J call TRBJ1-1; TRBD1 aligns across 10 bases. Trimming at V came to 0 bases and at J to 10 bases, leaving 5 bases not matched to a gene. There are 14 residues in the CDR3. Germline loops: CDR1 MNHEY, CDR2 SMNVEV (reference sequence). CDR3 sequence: CASSLSGTGEGAFF. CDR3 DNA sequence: TGTGCCAGCAGTTTATCGGGGACAGGGGAAGGAGCTTTCTTT.